Below are 6 T cell receptor beta chains sequenced from a single sample in a study of blood T cell repertoires in COVID-19. Sequencing used immunoSEQ multiplex PCR; TCRdb keeps in-frame clones, though not all of them. The repertoire consists of hundreds of thousands of clones, with 85% to 90% occurring once and the leading ten covering about 1.6%. The sample was PBMCs or T cells enriched from blood (not recorded which). These receptors originate from a woman between 50 and 59 years old who had recovered from COVID-19.

This chain links TRBV5-5 with TRBJ2-2; 7 bases match TRBD1. The length of the CDR3 is 16 residues. Germline loops: CDR1 SGHKS, CDR2 YYEKEE (reference sequence). Trimming at V came to 0 bases and at J to 1 base, leaving 3 bases not matched to a gene. Here the CDR3 DNA reads TGTGCCAGCAGCTTGGAAGGGACAGAGAACACCGGGGAGCTGTTTTTT. Translated, it gives CASSLEGTENTGELFF.

The chain links TRBV5-4 to TRBJ1-2, with a tentative D call TRBD1 (5 bases). The CDR3 totals 13 residues. Deletions cut 5 bases from V and 4 bases from J, with 12 bases between. Looked up from germline, CDR1 is SGHNT and CDR2 is YYREEE (reference sequence). In nucleotides, the CDR3 is TGTGCCAGCAGTCCCGACAGAACCTATGGCTACACCTTC. Protein product: CASSPDRTYGYTF.

The chain employs TRBV6-1 and TRBJ1-2; D gene unclear. The CDR3 sequence is 13 residues long. Trimming pared 0 bases from V and 4 bases from J, leaving 6 bases between. The germline V gene encodes CDR1 MNHNS and CDR2 SASEGT. This chain's CDR3 is CASSEAGGYGYTF. The CDR3 DNA reads as TGTGCCAGCAGTGAAGCAGGAGGCTATGGCTACACCTTC.

V usage is TRBV5-4 and J usage is TRBJ2-1; D is perhaps TRBD2 (7 bases). CDR3 length: 15 residues. The V end lost 4 bases, the J end lost 11 bases, and 22 bases lay between the germline ends. CDR1 and CDR2 from the germline V gene are SGHNT and YYREEE (reference sequence). The DNA of the CDR3 is TGTGCCAGCAGCAAGCGGGACATCCCAAGAGGGAAGCAGTTCTTC. It translates to CASSKRDIPRGKQFF.

The sample holds a few counts of this clone. The chain combines TRBV30 with TRBJ2-7; TRBD1 agrees at 11 bases. J gave up 7 bases and V 4 bases, and 9 bases lay outside the gene matches. Germline CDR1 is GTSNPN and CDR2 is SVGIG (reference sequence). This CDR3 has 14 residues. Written as DNA, the CDR3 is TGTGCCTGGAATCCCGGACAGGGGGCGGGAGAGCAGTACTTC. Its protein product is CAWNPGQGAGEQYF. The full variable domain, with the rest looked up from reference TRBV30 and TRBJ2-7, is SQTIHQWPATLVQPVGSPLSLECTVEGTSNPNLYWYRQAAGRGLQLLFYSVGIGQISSEVPQNLSASRPQDRQFILSSKKLLLSDSGFYLCAWNPGQGAGEQYFGPGTRLTVT.

The rearrangement links TRBV9 to TRBJ2-1, with 7 nucleotides matching TRBD1. J was trimmed by 3 bases and V by 1 base; bases with no gene match: 7. The CDR3 runs 16 residues. Germline CDR1 and CDR2: SGDLS and YYNGEE. The CDR3 here is CASSVRGQSIYNEQFF. CDR3 bases: TGTGCCAGCAGCGTACGGGGACAGTCGATCTACAATGAGCAGTTCTTC. Looking up the rest from reference TRBV9 and TRBJ2-1 gives the full variable domain: DSGVTQTPKHLITATGQRVTLRCSPRSGDLSVYWYQQSLDQGLQFLIQYYNGEERAKGNILERFSAQQFPDLHSELNLSSLELGDSALYFCASSVRGQSIYNEQFFGPGTRLTVL.